This T cell receptor (beta chain) was recovered during a study of HIV-infected children after antiretroviral therapy interruption. This clonotype was counted at least ten times. Indicated treatment: PENTA 11 planned treatment interruption arm or continuous ART arm. A 3' RACE protocol on RNA, with unique molecular identifiers, produced the TCR library. From the 3' RACE reads, TCRdb called clonotypes with MiXCR, one entry per CDR3 protein. In the table there are about 86,000 distinct CDR3 sequences, about 6.3% of which are singletons. V lost 5 bases, J lost 10 bases, and 18 bases lay in between. Per the germline V gene, CDR1 is KGHSH and CDR2 is LQKENI. CDR3 length: 14 amino acids.

The sequenced sample was CD45RA+ CD4+ T cells from PBMCs, pooled from several time points, obtained from a donor given antiretroviral therapy, either interrupted or continuous. Described subset: naive CD4+ CD45RA+ CD45RO- T cells. V is TRBV18 and J is TRBJ1-5, with D possibly being TRBD1 (5 bases). This TCR came from a pool of human donors with HIV. In DNA form, the CDR3 reads TGTGCCAGCTCATTTCAGGGCCCCGGGAGTCCCCAGCATTTT. Translated, it gives CASSFQGPGSPQHF.